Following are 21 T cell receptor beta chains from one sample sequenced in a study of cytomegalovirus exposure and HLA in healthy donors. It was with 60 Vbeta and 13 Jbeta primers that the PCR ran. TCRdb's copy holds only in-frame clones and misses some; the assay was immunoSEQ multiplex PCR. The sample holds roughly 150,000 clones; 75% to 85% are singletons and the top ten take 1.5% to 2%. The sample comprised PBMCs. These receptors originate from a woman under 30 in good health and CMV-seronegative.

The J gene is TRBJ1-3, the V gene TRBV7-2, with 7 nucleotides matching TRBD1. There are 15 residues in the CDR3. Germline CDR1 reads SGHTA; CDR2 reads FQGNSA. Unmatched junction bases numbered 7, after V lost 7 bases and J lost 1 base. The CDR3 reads CASKLRGWSGNTIYF. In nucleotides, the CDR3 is TGTGCCAGCAAGCTCAGGGGGTGGTCTGGAAACACCATATATTTT.

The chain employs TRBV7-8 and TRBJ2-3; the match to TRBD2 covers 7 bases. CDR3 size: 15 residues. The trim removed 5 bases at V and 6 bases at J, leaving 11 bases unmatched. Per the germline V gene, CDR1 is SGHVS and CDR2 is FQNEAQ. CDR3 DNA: TGTGCCAGCAGCCCGGGACTACTACGGAAGGATACGCAGTATTTT. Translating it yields CASSPGLLRKDTQYF. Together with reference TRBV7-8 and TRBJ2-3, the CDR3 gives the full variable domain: GAGVSQSPRYKVAKRGQDVALRCDPISGHVSLFWYQQALGQGPEFLTYFQNEAQLDKSGLPSDRFFAERPEGSVSTLKIQRTQQEDSAVYLCASSPGLLRKDTQYFGPGTRLTVL.

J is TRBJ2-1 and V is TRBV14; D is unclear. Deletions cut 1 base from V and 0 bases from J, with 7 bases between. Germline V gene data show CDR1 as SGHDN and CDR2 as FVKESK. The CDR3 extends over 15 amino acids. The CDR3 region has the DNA TGTGCCAGCAGCCAAGGATGGGCCTCCTACAATGAGCAGTTCTTC. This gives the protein CASSQGWASYNEQFF.

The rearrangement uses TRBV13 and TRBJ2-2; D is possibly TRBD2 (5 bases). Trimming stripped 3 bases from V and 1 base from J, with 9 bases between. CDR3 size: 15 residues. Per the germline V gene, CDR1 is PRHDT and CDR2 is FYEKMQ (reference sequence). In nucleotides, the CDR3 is TGTGCCAGCAGCTTGACCCGGGAGAACACCGGGGAGCTGTTTTTT. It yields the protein CASSLTRENTGELFF.

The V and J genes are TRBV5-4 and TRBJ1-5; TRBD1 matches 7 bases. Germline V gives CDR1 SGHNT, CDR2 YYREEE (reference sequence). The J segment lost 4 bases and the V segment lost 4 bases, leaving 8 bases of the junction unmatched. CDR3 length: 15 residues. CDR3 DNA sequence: TGTGCCAGCAGCCGCACAGGGGACGGAAATCAGCCCCAGCATTTT. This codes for CASSRTGDGNQPQHF.

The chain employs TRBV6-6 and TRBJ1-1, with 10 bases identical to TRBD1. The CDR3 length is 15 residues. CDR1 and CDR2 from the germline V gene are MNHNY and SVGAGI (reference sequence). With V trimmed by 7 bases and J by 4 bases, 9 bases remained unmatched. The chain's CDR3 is CASKDRGHSGTEAFF. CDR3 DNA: TGTGCCAGCAAAGACAGGGGGCACAGCGGCACTGAAGCTTTCTTT.

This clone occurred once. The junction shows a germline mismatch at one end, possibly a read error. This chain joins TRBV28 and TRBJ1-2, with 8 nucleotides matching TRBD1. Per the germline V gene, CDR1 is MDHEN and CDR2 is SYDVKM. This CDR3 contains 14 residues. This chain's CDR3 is CASSLGGQVNGYTF. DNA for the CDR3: TGTGCCAGCAGTTTGGGGGGACAGGTGAATGGTTACACCTTC.

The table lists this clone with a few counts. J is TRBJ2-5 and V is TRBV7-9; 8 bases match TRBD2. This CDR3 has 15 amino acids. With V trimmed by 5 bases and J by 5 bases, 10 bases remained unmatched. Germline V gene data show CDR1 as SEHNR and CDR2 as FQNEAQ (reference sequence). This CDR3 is CASSPTTSVRETQYF. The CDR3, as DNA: TGTGCCAGCAGCCCAACGACTAGCGTCAGGGAGACCCAGTACTTC.

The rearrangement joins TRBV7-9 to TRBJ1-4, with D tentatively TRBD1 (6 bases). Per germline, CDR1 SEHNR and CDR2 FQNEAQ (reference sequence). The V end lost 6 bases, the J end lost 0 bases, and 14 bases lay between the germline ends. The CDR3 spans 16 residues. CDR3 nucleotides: TGTGCCAGCAGTCAGGAGGGGGGGACAACTAATGAAAAACTGTTTTTT. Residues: CASSQEGGTTNEKLFF.

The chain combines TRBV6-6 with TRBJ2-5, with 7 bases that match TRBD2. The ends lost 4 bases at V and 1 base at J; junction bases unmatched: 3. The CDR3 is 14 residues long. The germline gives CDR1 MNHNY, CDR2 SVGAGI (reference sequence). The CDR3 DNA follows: TGTGCCAGCAGTTGGGCTAGCGGCCAAGAGACCCAGTACTTC. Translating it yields CASSWASGQETQYF.

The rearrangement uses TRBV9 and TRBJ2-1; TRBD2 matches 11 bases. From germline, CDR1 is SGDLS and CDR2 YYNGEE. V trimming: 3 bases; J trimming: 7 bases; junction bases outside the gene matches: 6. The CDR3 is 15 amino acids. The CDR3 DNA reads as TGTGCCAGCAGCGCCTTAGCGGGAGGGCCTAATGAGCAGTTCTTC. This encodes CASSALAGGPNEQFF.

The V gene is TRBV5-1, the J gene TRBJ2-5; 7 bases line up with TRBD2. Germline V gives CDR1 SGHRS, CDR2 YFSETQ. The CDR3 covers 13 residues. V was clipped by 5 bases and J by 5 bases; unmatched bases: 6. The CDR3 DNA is TGCGCCAGCAGTAGGGAAGCGGGGGAGACCCAGTACTTC. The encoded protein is CASSREAGETQYF.

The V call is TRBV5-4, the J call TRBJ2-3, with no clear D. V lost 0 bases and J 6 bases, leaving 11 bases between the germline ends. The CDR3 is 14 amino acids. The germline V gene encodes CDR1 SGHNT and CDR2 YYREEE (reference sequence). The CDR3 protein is CASSLDYLGDTQYF. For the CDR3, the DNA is TGTGCCAGCAGCTTGGACTACCTTGGGGATACGCAGTATTTT.

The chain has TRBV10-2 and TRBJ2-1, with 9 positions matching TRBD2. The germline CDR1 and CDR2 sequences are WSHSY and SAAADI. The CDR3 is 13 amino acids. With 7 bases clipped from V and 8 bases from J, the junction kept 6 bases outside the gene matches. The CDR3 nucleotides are TGCGCCAGCATGGTAGCGGGGGCGGATGAGCAGTTCTTC. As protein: CASMVAGADEQFF.

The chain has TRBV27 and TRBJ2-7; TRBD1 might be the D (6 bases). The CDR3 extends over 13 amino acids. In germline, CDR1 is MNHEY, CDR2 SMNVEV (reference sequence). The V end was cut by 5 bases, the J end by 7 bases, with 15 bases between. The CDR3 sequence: CASSRQGRGEQYF. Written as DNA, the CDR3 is TGTGCCAGCAGTCGGCAGGGGCGTGGGGAGCAGTACTTC.

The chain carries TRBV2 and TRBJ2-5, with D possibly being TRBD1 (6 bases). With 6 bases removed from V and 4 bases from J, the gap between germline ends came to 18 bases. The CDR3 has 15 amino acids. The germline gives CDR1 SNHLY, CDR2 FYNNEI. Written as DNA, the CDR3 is TGTGCCAGCAGGGGGGCGGTTCAGGGGAGAGAGACCCAGTACTTC. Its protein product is CASRGAVQGRETQYF.

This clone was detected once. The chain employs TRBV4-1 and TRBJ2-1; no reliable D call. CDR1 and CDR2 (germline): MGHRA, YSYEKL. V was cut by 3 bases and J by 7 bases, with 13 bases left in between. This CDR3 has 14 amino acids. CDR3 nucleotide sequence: TGCGCCAGCAGCCAGCCGGGTTCCCGTAATGAGCAGTTCTTC. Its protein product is CASSQPGSRNEQFF.

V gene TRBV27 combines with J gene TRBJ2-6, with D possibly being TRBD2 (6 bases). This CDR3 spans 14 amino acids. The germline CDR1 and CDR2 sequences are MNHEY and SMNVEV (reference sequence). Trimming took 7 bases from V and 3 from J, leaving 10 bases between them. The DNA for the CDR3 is TGTGCCAGCACTCCGGGGGATGGGGCCAACGTCCTGACTTTC. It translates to CASTPGDGANVLTF.

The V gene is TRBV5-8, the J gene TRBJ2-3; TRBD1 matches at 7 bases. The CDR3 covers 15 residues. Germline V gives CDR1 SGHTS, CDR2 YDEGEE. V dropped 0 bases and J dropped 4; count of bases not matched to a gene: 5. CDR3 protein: CASSLGVRGSDTQYF. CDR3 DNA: TGTGCCAGCAGCTTGGGGGTCAGGGGGTCAGATACGCAGTATTTT.

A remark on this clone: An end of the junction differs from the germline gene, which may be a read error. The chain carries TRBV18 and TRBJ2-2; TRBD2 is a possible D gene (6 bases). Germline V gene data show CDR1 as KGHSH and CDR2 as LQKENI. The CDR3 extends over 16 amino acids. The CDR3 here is CASAPWRAEGTGELFF. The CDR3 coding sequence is TGTGCCAGCGCACCATGGAGGGCAGAGGGCACCGGGGAGCTGTTTTTT. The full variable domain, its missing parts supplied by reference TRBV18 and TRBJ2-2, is NAGVMQNPRHLVRRRGQEARLRCSPMKGHSHVYWYRQLPEEGLKFMVYLQKENIIDESGMPKERFSAEFPKEGPSILRIQQVVRGDSAAYFCASAPWRAEGTGELFFGEGSRLTVL.

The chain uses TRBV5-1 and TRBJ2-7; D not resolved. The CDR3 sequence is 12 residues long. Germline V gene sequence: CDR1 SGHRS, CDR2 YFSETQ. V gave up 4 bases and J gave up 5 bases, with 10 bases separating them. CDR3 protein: CASSPSTDEQYF. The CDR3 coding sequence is TGCGCCAGCAGCCCTTCTACAGACGAGCAGTACTTC.